The present T cell receptor beta chain was sequenced within a study of T cells in Graves' hyperthyroidism and ophthalmopathy. The wider study: Blood from the periphery was taken at initial diagnosis, before any treatment.

J was trimmed by 8 bases and V by 2 bases; bases with no gene match: 4. Germline assignment: CDR1 LGHDT and CDR2 YNNKEL (reference sequence). The CDR3 runs 13 residues. Patients having uncontrolled infection, another autoimmune disease, pregnancy or lactation were not included. For the diagnoses, clinical symptoms, serum thyroxine and TRAb, thyroid ultrasound and orbital computed tomography were used. Researchers amplified the TCR beta CDR3 regions from RNA transcripts. HTBI primers were used for first-round RT-PCR of the TCR CDR3. TCRdb called the multiplex PCR reads again in MiXCR, with one record for every CDR3 protein. Of about 380,000 distinct CDR3 sequences listed, less than 20% are singletons. There are many counts of this clonotype.

Sequencing was carried out using blood. The chain links TRBV3-1 to TRBJ1-2; 8 bases fit TRBD1. The sequence was obtained from a man between 18 and 35 years old with Graves' ophthalmopathy. CDR3 nucleotides: TGTGCCAGCAGCCAATACAGGGGGAAAGGCTACACCTTC. Translated: CASSQYRGKGYTF.